Each of the 12 T cell receptor beta chains below was sequenced from the same sample in a study of T cell responses to AZD1222 COVID-19 vaccine. TCRdb keeps only in-frame clones here, not all; method: immunoSEQ multiplex PCR. The repertoire holds around 150,000 clones, with about 92% as singletons. The specimen was peripheral blood, collected 28 days after the second AZD1222 dose. The receptors derive from an adult who received the AZD1222 COVID-19 vaccine.

V is TRBV10-3 and J is TRBJ2-7; either TRBD1 or TRBD2 may supply D (5 bases each). The CDR3 is 14 residues long. The V gene lost 3 bases and the J gene lost 1 base, with 10 bases spanning the gap. CDR1 and CDR2 from the germline V gene are ENHRY and SYGVKD. CDR3 sequence reads: CAISDEGRSYEQYF. The CDR3 DNA follows: TGTGCCATCAGTGACGAGGGGCGTTCCTACGAGCAGTACTTC.

J is TRBJ1-4 and V is TRBV6-2 or TRBV6-3, with 8 bases aligning to TRBD1. Germline trimming cut 5 bases from V and 6 bases from J; bases unmatched to any gene: 5. The CDR3 totals 14 residues. CDR1 is MNHEY and CDR2 is SVGEGT in the germline V gene. Written as DNA, the CDR3 is TGTGCCAGCAGTCCGGACAGGGCCTATGAAAAACTGTTTTTT. This encodes CASSPDRAYEKLFF.

The V call is TRBV10-1, the J call TRBJ2-7, with D unclear. Germline loops: CDR1 WNHNN, CDR2 SYGVQD (reference sequence). The CDR3 is 14 residues long. V dropped 2 bases and J dropped 2 bases, with 10 bases sitting between them. The CDR3 sequence is CASSEAGPTYEQYF. CDR3 in DNA: TGCGCCAGCAGTGAGGCCGGGCCCACCTACGAGCAGTACTTC.

This clone was recorded once. The chain carries TRBV9 and TRBJ1-2, with 12 bases identical to TRBD1. Germline V gene sequence: CDR1 SGDLS, CDR2 YYNGEE. The V segment lost 4 bases and the J segment 8 bases; nucleotides outside the gene matches: 9. CDR3 size: 15 residues. In DNA, the CDR3 is TGTGCCAGCAGCCTAGGGACAGGGGGCGCGCAGGGCTACACCTTC. Translating it yields CASSLGTGGAQGYTF.

V usage is TRBV28 and J usage is TRBJ2-2; D unclear. The V end lost 10 bases, the J end lost 1 base, and 13 bases lay between the germline ends. The CDR3 contains 14 residues. The germline V gene encodes CDR1 MDHEN and CDR2 SYDVKM. CDR3 sequence reads: CATRSTWNTGELFF. Written as DNA, the CDR3 is TGTGCCACTCGATCGACTTGGAACACCGGGGAGCTGTTTTTT.

This chain links TRBV30 with TRBJ1-2; TRBD1 is a possible D gene (5 bases). Trimming pared 5 bases from V and 4 bases from J, leaving 11 bases between. CDR1 and CDR2 from the germline V gene are GTSNPN and SVGIG (reference sequence). The CDR3 totals 12 residues. The CDR3 region is CAWGGDSYGYTF. The CDR3 DNA reads TGTGCCTGGGGGGGGGATAGCTATGGCTACACCTTC.

The rearrangement joins TRBV28 to TRBJ2-3, with TRBD2 matching 9 bases. The CDR3 length is 15 residues. The germline V gene has CDR1 MDHEN and CDR2 SYDVKM. The V and J ends lost 7 bases and 1 base, in that order; junction bases with no gene match: 6. The DNA for the CDR3 is TGTGCCAGCAAGGGACTAGCATCCGGCACAGATACGCAGTATTTT. This codes for CASKGLASGTDTQYF.

V is TRBV2 and J is TRBJ1-3; D is uncertain. CDR1 and CDR2 (germline): SNHLY, FYNNEI. Trimming left V 2 bases short and J 2 bases short, with 7 bases between. The CDR3 has 14 residues. CDR3 in DNA: TGTGCCAGCAGTGAACTACGTGCTGGAAACACCATATATTTT. Residues: CASSELRAGNTIYF.

This chain links TRBV11-2 with TRBJ2-1; D remains unclear. This CDR3 has 16 amino acids. Germline CDR1 is SGHAT and CDR2 is FQNNGV. V gave up 0 bases and J gave up 3 bases, with 12 bases separating them. The CDR3 region has the DNA TGTGCCAGCAGCTTAGAAGGCTCGCCTATCTACAATGAGCAGTTCTTC. Translated: CASSLEGSPIYNEQFF.

The rearrangement joins TRBV28 to TRBJ1-4; D remains unclear. V gave up 8 bases and J gave up 5 bases, with 3 bases separating them. Looked up from germline, CDR1 is MDHEN and CDR2 is SYDVKM. The CDR3 is 10 residues long. As DNA, the CDR3 is TGTGCCAGCTTAAATGAAAAACTGTTTTTT. Residues: CASLNEKLFF.

This chain uses TRBV29-1 with TRBJ2-3; TRBD1 matches at 11 bases. Germline V gene data show CDR1 as SQVTM and CDR2 as ANQGSEA. J was trimmed by 3 bases and V by 6 bases; bases with no gene match: 8. The CDR3 loop spans 15 amino acids. CDR3 sequence: CSVGRRDRGTDTQYF. In nucleotides, the CDR3 is TGCAGCGTCGGCCGCCGGGACAGGGGGACAGATACGCAGTATTTT.

This chain links TRBV6-1 with TRBJ1-1, with no clear D. Germline-derived CDR1 and CDR2 are MNHNS and SASEGT. The CDR3 consists of 14 residues. The germline V and J ends were trimmed by 1 base and 1 base, with 7 bases remaining between them. The CDR3 bases are TGTGCCAGCAGTGAAGGGGGTGGGAACACTGAAGCTTTCTTT. It yields the protein CASSEGGGNTEAFF.